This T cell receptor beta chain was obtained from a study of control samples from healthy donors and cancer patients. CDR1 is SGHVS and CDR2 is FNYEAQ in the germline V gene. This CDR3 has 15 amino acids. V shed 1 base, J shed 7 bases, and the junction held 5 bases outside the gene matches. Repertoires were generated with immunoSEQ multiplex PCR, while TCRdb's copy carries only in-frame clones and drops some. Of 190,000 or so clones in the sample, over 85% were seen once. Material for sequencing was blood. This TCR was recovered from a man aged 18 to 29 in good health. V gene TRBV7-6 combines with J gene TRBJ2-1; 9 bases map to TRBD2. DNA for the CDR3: TGTGCCAGCAGCTTAGGACTAGCGGCTAGAAATGAGCAGTTCTTC. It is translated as CASSLGLAARNEQFF.